The rows below give T cell receptor beta chains drawn from one sample of a study of blood T cell repertoires in COVID-19. Clones were sequenced by immunoSEQ multiplex PCR, and TCRdb holds only the in-frame ones, with some missing. The repertoire consists of around 250,000 clones, with about 89% occurring once and the leading ten covering 8.5% to 9%. Sequenced input: peripheral blood. Receptors originate from a middle-aged man with active or convalescent COVID-19. The CDR3 runs from the conserved cysteine through the conserved F or W. The D gene is left open where the match is weak.

>TRBD2|TRBJ2-1|TRBV15
CATSGVAGGPLRNEQFF
TGTGCCACCAGCGGTGTAGCGGGAGGGCCTTTAAGGAATGAGCAGTTCTTC
>NA|TRBJ2-2|TRBV14
CASSPLALQNTGELFF
TGTGCCAGCAGCCCGCTAGCGTTGCAGAACACCGGGGAGCTGTTTTTT
>TRBD1|TRBJ1-2|TRBV10-3
CAISGQGANEGYTF
TGTGCCATCAGTGGGCAGGGGGCGAATGAGGGCTACACCTTC
>NA|TRBJ1-2|TRBV28
CASSFRGGGYTF
TGTGCCAGCAGTTTCAGGGGCGGGGGCTACACCTTC
>TRBD1|TRBJ1-4|TRBV10-3
CAISESGRTGGEKLFF
TGTGCCATCAGTGAGTCGGGACGGACAGGAGGCGAAAAACTGTTTTTT
>TRBD1|TRBJ1-5|TRBV30
CAWSVQGSPSNQPQHF
TGTGCCTGGAGTGTACAGGGGTCCCCTTCCAATCAGCCCCAGCATTTT
>NA|TRBJ1-5|TRBV6-6
CASSYSTRGQPQHF
TGTGCCAGCAGTTACTCGACTCGAGGTCAGCCCCAGCATTTT
>NA|TRBJ2-1|TRBV2
CASSVEVRGQFF
TGTGCCAGCAGTGTCGAGGTTAGGGGGCAGTTCTTC
>TRBD1|TRBJ2-3|TRBV27
CASSFSGTGGTDTQYF
TGTGCCAGCAGTTTTAGCGGGACAGGGGGCACAGATACGCAGTATTTT
>TRBD1|TRBJ2-2|TRBV5-1
CASSSGQGAPGELFF
TGCGCCAGCAGCTCGGGACAGGGGGCCCCCGGGGAGCTGTTTTTT
>NA|TRBJ2-1|TRBV5-1
CASSSLADYNEQFF
TGCGCCAGCAGCTCTTTAGCGGATTACAATGAGCAGTTCTTC
>TRBD2|TRBJ2-7|TRBV3-1/TRBV3-2
CASSQDQLAGMYEQYF
TGTGCCAGCAGCCAAGATCAACTAGCGGGAATGTACGAGCAGTACTTC
>TRBD1|TRBJ2-5|TRBV5-6
CASSLGGQGFQETQYF
TGTGCCAGCAGCTTGGGGGGACAGGGTTTCCAAGAGACCCAGTACTTC
>TRBD2|TRBJ2-1|TRBV11-1
CASSPFGPSGDNEQFF
TGTGCCAGCAGCCCTTTCGGGCCCAGCGGGGACAATGAGCAGTTCTTC
>NA|TRBJ1-2|TRBV4-1
CASSQAGGGLGGYTF
TGCGCCAGCAGCCAAGCTGGGGGGGGGCTCGGTGGCTACACCTTC
>TRBD1|TRBJ2-7|TRBV5-4
CASSPAGTGGKYEQYF
TGTGCCAGCAGTCCTGCCGGGACAGGGGGCAAGTACGAGCAGTACTTC
>TRBD1|TRBJ1-2|TRBV4-1
CASSLGQGAEGYTF
TGCGCCAGCAGCCTGGGACAGGGGGCGGAGGGCTACACCTTC
>NA|TRBJ2-7|TRBV9
CASSVDNSWYEQYF
TGTGCCAGCAGCGTAGATAACAGTTGGTACGAGCAGTACTTC
>NA|TRBJ2-7|TRBV30
CAWSVSGVNEQYF
TGTGCCTGGAGTGTGTCGGGAGTAAACGAGCAGTACTTC
>NA|TRBJ1-5|TRBV3-1/TRBV3-2
CASSQAQGGNQPQHF
TGTGCCAGCAGCCAAGCACAGGGAGGCAATCAGCCCCAGCATTTT
>NA|TRBJ2-6|TRBV24-1
CATSDHPTGTGANVLTF
TGTGCCACCAGTGATCACCCGACAGGCACTGGGGCCAACGTCCTGACTTTC
>NA|TRBJ1-2|TRBV4-1
CASSHPKGLAYGYTF
TGCGCCAGCAGCCATCCCAAGGGGCTGGCCTATGGCTACACCTTC
>TRBD1|TRBJ2-5|TRBV3-1/TRBV3-2
CASNQGQGQETQYF
TGTGCCAGCAACCAAGGACAGGGGCAAGAGACCCAGTACTTC
>NA|TRBJ2-2|TRBV19
CASSIDQNTGELFF
TGTGCCAGTAGTATAGACCAGAACACCGGGGAGCTGTTTTTT